This is a list of T cell receptor beta chains from one sample in a study of cytomegalovirus exposure and HLA in healthy donors. Data came from immunoSEQ multiplex PCR; TCRdb stores just in-frame clones and leaves some out. The sample carries hundreds of thousands of clones, roughly nine tenths recorded once. Sequencing used PBMCs. The receptors derive from a man aged 18 to 35 in good health and CMV-seropositive. CDR3s include the opening cysteine and the closing phenylalanine or tryptophan. The D gene is left open where the match is weak. A row's size may be missing; if present it is once, few, many or a size class.

j_gene | d_gene | len | v_gene | abundance | CDR3aa | CDR3nt
TRBJ1-3 | TRBD1 | 17 | TRBV5-1 | . | CASSADRGGSYGNTIYF | TGCGCCAGCAGCGCGGACAGGGGAGGATCTTATGGAAACACCATATATTTT
TRBJ2-7 | . | 14 | TRBV10-3 | . | CAISDKGGIDEQYF | TGTGCCATCAGTGATAAGGGCGGGATTGACGAGCAGTACTTC
TRBJ1-4 | . | 12 | TRBV7-9 | . | CASSLESEKLFF | TGTGCCAGCAGCTTAGAGTCCGAAAAACTGTTTTTT
TRBJ1-2 | TRBD1 | 14 | TRBV4-1 | . | CASSPRQGDYGYTF | TGCGCCAGCAGCCCTCGACAGGGGGACTATGGCTACACCTTC
TRBJ1-1 | . | 12 | TRBV7-8 | . | CASSTSDRIAFF | TGTGCCAGCAGCACCTCCGACAGGATCGCTTTCTTT
TRBJ2-7 | . | 14 | TRBV28 | . | CASSPSLGSYEQYF | TGTGCCAGCAGTCCTAGTCTGGGTTCCTACGAGCAGTACTTC
TRBJ2-5 | . | 11 | TRBV29-1 | . | CSGAAEETQYF | TGCAGCGGGGCTGCCGAGGAGACCCAGTACTTC
TRBJ1-1 | . | 15 | TRBV27 | . | CASSPWTRSNTEAFF | TGTGCCAGCAGTCCTTGGACAAGGAGTAACACTGAAGCTTTCTTT
TRBJ1-1 | . | 11 | TRBV20-1 | . | CSARDNGEAFF | TGCAGTGCTAGAGATAATGGGGAAGCTTTCTTT
TRBJ2-3 | . | 14 | TRBV28 | . | CASTLWLATDTQYF | TGTGCCAGCACCCTGTGGCTAGCCACAGATACGCAGTATTTT
TRBJ2-7 | . | 15 | TRBV11-2 | . | CASSLEAGTSYEQYF | TGTGCCAGCAGCTTAGAGGCAGGGACCTCCTACGAGCAGTACTTC
TRBJ1-4 | TRBD1 | 16 | TRBV6-5 | few | CASSYSPTGANEKLFF | TGTGCCAGCAGTTACTCGCCAACAGGGGCGAACGAAAAACTGTTTTTT
TRBJ2-1 | . | 14 | TRBV7-2 | . | CASSSQGEGTEQFF | TGTGCCAGCAGCTCACAGGGGGAGGGGACAGAGCAGTTCTTC
TRBJ2-1 | . | 18 | TRBV4-3 | . | CASSQDVETGWGYNEQFF | TGCGCCAGCAGCCAAGATGTGGAAACAGGTTGGGGGTACAATGAGCAGTTCTTC
TRBJ2-7 | TRBD1 | 14 | TRBV19 | . | CASKQRGQAYEQYF | TGTGCCAGTAAACAACGTGGACAGGCCTACGAGCAGTACTTC
TRBJ2-1 | TRBD2 | 14 | TRBV15 | . | CATSRVRGSGQQFF | TGTGCCACCAGCAGAGTGAGGGGTAGCGGGCAGCAGTTCTTC
TRBJ1-3 | . | 15 | TRBV15 | once | CATSRAARPGNTIYF | TGTGCCACCAGCAGGGCCGCCAGGCCTGGAAACACCATATATTTT
TRBJ1-3 | . | 12 | TRBV29-1 | . | CSVISSGNTIYF | TGCAGCGTTATAAGCTCTGGAAACACCATATATTTT
TRBJ2-1 | TRBD2 | 16 | TRBV11-2 | . | CASSGLAGPRGNEQFF | TGTGCCAGCAGCGGACTAGCGGGACCCCGGGGGAATGAGCAGTTCTTC
TRBJ1-4 | . | 15 | TRBV2 | . | CASSDRGGSNEKLFF | TGTGCCAGCAGTGACAGGGGCGGATCTAATGAAAAACTGTTTTTT
TRBJ2-7 | TRBD1 | 14 | TRBV28 | . | CASGTRQGSYEQYF | TGTGCCAGCGGCACAAGACAGGGGTCCTACGAGCAGTACTTC
TRBJ2-1 | . | 14 | TRBV27 | . | CASSLTSSYNEQFF | TGTGCCAGCAGCCTCACAAGCTCCTACAATGAGCAGTTCTTC
TRBJ2-5 | TRBD2 | 15 | TRBV25-1 | . | CASSDLAGAGETQYF | TGTGCCAGCAGTGACCTAGCGGGAGCAGGGGAGACCCAGTACTTC
TRBJ2-5 | . | 15 | TRBV11-2 | . | CASSSSILPVETQYF | TGTGCCAGCAGCTCGAGTATACTACCCGTGGAGACCCAGTACTTC
TRBJ2-5 | . | 13 | TRBV15 | . | CATSRDIQETQYF | TGTGCCACCAGCAGAGATATCCAAGAGACCCAGTACTTC
TRBJ1-2 | TRBD1 | 15 | TRBV6-1 | . | CASSSGQGGGYGYTF | TGTGCCAGCAGTTCGGGACAGGGAGGGGGCTATGGCTACACCTTC
TRBJ2-7 | TRBD1 | 18 | TRBV4-1 | . | CASSQDRQGAGLSYEQYF | TGCGCCAGCAGCCAAGATCGGCAGGGGGCCGGCCTTTCCTACGAGCAGTACTTC
TRBJ2-1 | TRBD1 | 15 | TRBV4-1 | . | CASSQPGQGFYEQFF | TGCGCCAGCAGCCAGCCGGGACAGGGATTCTATGAGCAGTTCTTC
TRBJ2-7 | TRBD2 | 15 | TRBV28 | . | CASSWGTSGIREQYF | TGTGCCAGCAGTTGGGGAACTAGCGGGATCCGCGAGCAGTACTTC
TRBJ2-7 | . | 15 | TRBV7-9 | . | CASSFSQGEFYEQYF | TGTGCCAGCAGCTTCTCCCAGGGAGAGTTCTACGAGCAGTACTTC
TRBJ1-1 | . | 14 | TRBV18 | . | CASSPGHRNAEAFF | TGTGCCAGCTCACCGGGACACAGAAACGCTGAAGCTTTCTTT
TRBJ2-3 | . | 14 | TRBV5-4 | few | CASSLGRGTDTQYF | TGTGCCAGCAGCCTCGGGCGGGGCACAGATACGCAGTATTTT
TRBJ2-6 | TRBD2 | 20 | TRBV5-1 | . | CASSSKNRTSGISGANVLTF | TGCGCCAGCAGCTCAAAAAACCGGACTAGCGGGATATCTGGGGCCAACGTCCTGACTTTC
TRBJ1-2 | . | 14 | TRBV5-6 | . | CASSLGGQSYGYTF | TGTGCCAGCAGCTTGGGGGGTCAGAGCTATGGCTACACCTTC
TRBJ1-1 | . | 14 | TRBV7-9 | . | CASSQLAGRTEAFF | TGTGCCAGCAGCCAACTTGCCGGAAGGACTGAAGCTTTCTTT
TRBJ1-1 | . | 14 | TRBV11-2 | . | CASSSMRGNTEAFF | TGTGCCAGCAGCTCAATGAGGGGGAACACTGAAGCTTTCTTT
TRBJ2-7 | . | 16 | TRBV6-5 | . | CASSSSTGEKHYEQYF | TGTGCCAGCAGTTCCTCGACGGGAGAAAAACACTACGAGCAGTACTTC
TRBJ1-1 | TRBD1 | 14 | TRBV25-1 | few | CASHGLTGGTEAFF | TGTGCCAGCCACGGTCTAACAGGGGGCACTGAAGCTTTCTTT
TRBJ1-4 | . | 11 | TRBV19 | . | CVSGRGEKLFF | TGTGTCAGCGGGAGGGGCGAAAAACTGTTTTTT
TRBJ1-2 | TRBD1 | 14 | TRBV11-2 | . | CASSFPDRGYGYTF | TGTGCCAGCAGCTTCCCGGACAGGGGATATGGCTACACCTTC
TRBJ2-7 | . | 13 | TRBV28 | . | CASSFRGLYEQYF | TGTGCCAGCAGTTTCCGGGGGCTCTACGAGCAGTACTTC
TRBJ2-7 | . | 14 | TRBV4-3 | . | CASSWGRSSYEQYF | TGCGCCAGCAGCTGGGGAAGAAGTTCCTACGAGCAGTACTTC
TRBJ2-1 | TRBD2 | 16 | TRBV2 | . | CASSARLAATYNEQFF | TGTGCCAGCAGCGCCCGACTAGCGGCTACCTACAATGAGCAGTTCTTC
TRBJ2-7 | . | 15 | TRBV27 | . | CASSLSRGWSYEQYF | TGTGCCAGCAGTTTGTCTCGGGGTTGGTCCTACGAGCAGTACTTC
TRBJ1-5 | . | 13 | TRBV29-1 | . | CSVGGNSNQPQHF | TGCAGCGTTGGAGGTAATAGCAATCAGCCCCAGCATTTT
TRBJ2-3 | . | 13 | TRBV9 | . | CASSGGAVDTQYF | TGTGCCAGCAGCGGAGGAGCGGTCGATACGCAGTATTTT
TRBJ2-5 | . | 11 | TRBV28 | . | CASSFDLGLNF | TGTGCCAGCAGTTTTGATCTCGGGTTGAACTTC
TRBJ2-7 | TRBD1 | 15 | TRBV4-1 | once | CASSLVGTGVWEQYF | TGCGCCAGCAGCCTCGTCGGGACAGGGGTTTGGGAGCAGTACTTC
TRBJ2-5 | . | 14 | TRBV18 | . | CASSPGPKKGTQYF | TGTGCCAGCTCACCGGGACCGAAAAAAGGGACCCAGTACTTC